These T cell receptor beta chains were read from a single sample in a study of CD8 T cells in Susac syndrome. MiXCR, run by TCRdb on the immunoSEQ multiplex PCR reads, gives a single entry per CDR3 protein. The table shows about 300,000 distinct CDR3 sequences, with 75% to 90% occurring only once. Sequenced material: CD8+ T cells from PBMCs. The receptors originated from a human donor with multiple sclerosis. Both conserved end residues are part of each CDR3. Fields, in order: CDR3 protein, CDR3 DNA, clone size, J gene, D gene, V gene. A D gene is named only where the DNA matches it firmly. Not all rows give a size; the values are once, few, many and, for expanded clones, a class.

CDR3 protein: CASSSTMNTEAFF
CDR3 DNA: TGTGCCAGCAGTTCAACCATGAACACTGAAGCTTTCTTT
clone size: once
J gene: TRBJ1-1
D gene: -
V gene: TRBV27

CDR3 protein: CASSEPPGGGGGTEAFF
CDR3 DNA: TGTGCCAGCAGTGAACCCCCGGGAGGGGGAGGTGGCACTGAAGCTTTCTTT
clone size: -
J gene: TRBJ1-1
D gene: -
V gene: TRBV25-1

CDR3 protein: CASWDRNHGYTF
CDR3 DNA: TGCGCCAGCTGGGACAGAAACCATGGCTACACCTTC
clone size: -
J gene: TRBJ1-2
D gene: TRBD1
V gene: TRBV5-1

CDR3 protein: CASSFGRGHEQYF
CDR3 DNA: TGTGCCAGCAGTTTTGGCAGGGGACACGAGCAGTACTTC
clone size: -
J gene: TRBJ2-7
D gene: -
V gene: TRBV28

CDR3 protein: CASSDQQRGARETQYF
CDR3 DNA: TGTGCCAGCAGCGACCAGCAGCGGGGGGCCCGGGAGACCCAGTACTTC
clone size: -
J gene: TRBJ2-5
D gene: TRBD2
V gene: TRBV13

CDR3 protein: CSAMTPGAQNTEAFF
CDR3 DNA: TGCAGTGCTATGACCCCCGGGGCACAGAACACTGAAGCTTTCTTT
clone size: once
J gene: TRBJ1-1
D gene: -
V gene: TRBV20-1

CDR3 protein: CASSSAQGGRDEQYF
CDR3 DNA: TGTGCCAGCAGTTCGGCCCAAGGGGGTCGGGACGAGCAGTACTTC
clone size: -
J gene: TRBJ2-7
D gene: -
V gene: TRBV6-2/TRBV6-3

CDR3 protein: CASSFPPRQAETNTEAFF
CDR3 DNA: TGCGCCAGCAGCTTCCCCCCGAGACAGGCGGAGACAAACACTGAAGCTTTCTTT
clone size: -
J gene: TRBJ1-1
D gene: -
V gene: TRBV5-1

CDR3 protein: CSARLAGAENSPLHF
CDR3 DNA: TGCAGTGCTAGGTTAGCAGGGGCCGAGAATTCACCCCTCCACTTT
clone size: -
J gene: TRBJ1-6
D gene: -
V gene: TRBV20-1

CDR3 protein: CSVSTGGGTQYF
CDR3 DNA: TGCAGCGTCTCTACAGGGGGAGGGACGCAGTATTTT
clone size: -
J gene: TRBJ2-3
D gene: -
V gene: TRBV29-1

CDR3 protein: CSVDPSGTPKYGYNEQFF
CDR3 DNA: TGCAGCGTAGATCCTTCCGGGACCCCCAAGTACGGCTACAATGAGCAGTTCTTC
clone size: -
J gene: TRBJ2-1
D gene: -
V gene: TRBV29-1

CDR3 protein: CASNSGRPTDTQYF
CDR3 DNA: TGTGCCAGCAATTCGGGCAGACCCACAGATACGCAGTATTTT
clone size: -
J gene: TRBJ2-3
D gene: -
V gene: TRBV12-3/TRBV12-4